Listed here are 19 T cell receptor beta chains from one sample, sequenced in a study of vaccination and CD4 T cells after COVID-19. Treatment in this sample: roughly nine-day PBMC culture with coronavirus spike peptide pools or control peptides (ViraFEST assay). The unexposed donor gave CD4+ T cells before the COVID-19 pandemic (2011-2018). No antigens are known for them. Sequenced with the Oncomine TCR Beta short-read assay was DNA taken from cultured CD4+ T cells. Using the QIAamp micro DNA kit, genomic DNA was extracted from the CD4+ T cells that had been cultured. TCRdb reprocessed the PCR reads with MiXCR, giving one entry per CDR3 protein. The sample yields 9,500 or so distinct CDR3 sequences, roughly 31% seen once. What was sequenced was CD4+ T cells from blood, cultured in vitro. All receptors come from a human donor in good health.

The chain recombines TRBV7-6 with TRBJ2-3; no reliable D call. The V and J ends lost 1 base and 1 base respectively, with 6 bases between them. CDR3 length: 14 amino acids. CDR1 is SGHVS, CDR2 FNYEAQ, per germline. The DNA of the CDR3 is TGTGCCAGCAGCTTAGGTAGGGGCACAGATACGCAGTATTTT. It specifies CASSLGRGTDTQYF.

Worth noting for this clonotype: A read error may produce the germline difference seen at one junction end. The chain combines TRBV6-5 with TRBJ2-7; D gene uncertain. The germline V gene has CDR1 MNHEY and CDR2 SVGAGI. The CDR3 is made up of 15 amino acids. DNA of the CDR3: TGTGCCAGCAGTTACGGCTGGATATTTTCCTACGAGCTGTACTTC. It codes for CASSYGWIFSYELYF.

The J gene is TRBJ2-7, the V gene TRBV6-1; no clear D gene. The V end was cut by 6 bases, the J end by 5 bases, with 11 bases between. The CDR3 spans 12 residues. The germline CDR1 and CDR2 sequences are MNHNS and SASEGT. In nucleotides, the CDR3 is TGTGCCAGCAGGGACCTCCGTCACGAGCAGTACTTC. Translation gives CASRDLRHEQYF.

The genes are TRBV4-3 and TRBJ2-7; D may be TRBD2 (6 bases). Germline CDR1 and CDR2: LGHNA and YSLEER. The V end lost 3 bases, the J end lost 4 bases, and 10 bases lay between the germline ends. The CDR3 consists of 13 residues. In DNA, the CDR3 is TGCGCCAGCAGCCATGGGACTGAATACGAGCAGTACTTC. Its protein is CASSHGTEYEQYF.

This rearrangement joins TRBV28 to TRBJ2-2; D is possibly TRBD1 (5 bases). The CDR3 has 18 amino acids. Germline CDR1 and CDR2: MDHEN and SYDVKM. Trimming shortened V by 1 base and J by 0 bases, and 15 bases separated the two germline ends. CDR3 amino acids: CASSLFLGASSNTGELFF. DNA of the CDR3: TGTGCCAGCAGTTTATTTTTAGGGGCCTCGTCGAACACCGGGGAGCTGTTTTTT.

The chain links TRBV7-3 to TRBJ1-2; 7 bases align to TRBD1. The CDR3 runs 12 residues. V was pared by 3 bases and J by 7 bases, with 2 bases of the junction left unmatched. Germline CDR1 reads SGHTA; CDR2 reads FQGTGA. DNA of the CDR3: TGTGCCAGCAGCTTCCCAGGGGGTGGCTACACCTTC. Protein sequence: CASSFPGGGYTF.

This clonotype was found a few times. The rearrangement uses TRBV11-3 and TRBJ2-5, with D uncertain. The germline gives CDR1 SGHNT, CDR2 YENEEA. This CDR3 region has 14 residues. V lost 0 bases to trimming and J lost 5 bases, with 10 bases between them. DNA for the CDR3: TGTGCCAGCAGCTTAGATCGGTCCGCCGAGACCCAGTACTTC. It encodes CASSLDRSAETQYF. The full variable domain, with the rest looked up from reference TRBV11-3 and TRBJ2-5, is EAGVVQSPRYKIIEKKQPVAFWCNPISGHNTLYWYLQNLGQGPELLIRYENEEAVDDSQLPKDRFSAERLKGVDSTLKIQPAELGDSAVYLCASSLDRSAETQYFGPGTRLLVL.

CDR3 DNA: TGTGCCAGCAGTTTAACGGGCCAGCCCCAGCATTTT. Protein: CASSLTGQPQHF. The chain couples TRBV28 to TRBJ1-5; D call uncertain. The length of the CDR3 is 12 residues. Trimming removed 2 bases at V and 7 bases at J, with 6 bases between. In germline, CDR1 is MDHEN, CDR2 SYDVKM.

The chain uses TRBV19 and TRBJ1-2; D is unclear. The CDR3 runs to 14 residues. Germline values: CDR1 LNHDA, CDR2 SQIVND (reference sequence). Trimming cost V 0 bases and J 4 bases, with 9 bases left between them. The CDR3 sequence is CASSIEVGAYGYTF. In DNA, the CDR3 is TGTGCCAGTAGTATAGAAGTCGGAGCCTATGGCTACACCTTC. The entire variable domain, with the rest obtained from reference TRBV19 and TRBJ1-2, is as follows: DGGITQSPKYLFRKEGQNVTLSCEQNLNHDAMYWYRQDPGQGLRLIYYSQIVNDFQKGDIAEGYSVSREKKESFPLTVTSAQKNPTAFYLCASSIEVGAYGYTFGSGTRLTVV.

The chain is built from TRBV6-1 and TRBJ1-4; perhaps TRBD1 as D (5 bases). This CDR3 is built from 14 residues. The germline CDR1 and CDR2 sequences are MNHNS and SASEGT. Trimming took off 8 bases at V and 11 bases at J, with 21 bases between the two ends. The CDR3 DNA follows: TGTGCCAGCGGAATGAGGGGCCCTCGGGAGAAACTGTTTTTT. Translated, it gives CASGMRGPREKLFF.

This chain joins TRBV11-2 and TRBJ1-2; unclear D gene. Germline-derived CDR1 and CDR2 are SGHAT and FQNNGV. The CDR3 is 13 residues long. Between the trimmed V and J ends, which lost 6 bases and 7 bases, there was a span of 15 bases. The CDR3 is CASSQYVEAGYTF. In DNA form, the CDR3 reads TGTGCCAGCAGTCAATACGTGGAGGCTGGCTACACCTTC. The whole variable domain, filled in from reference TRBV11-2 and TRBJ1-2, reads EAGVAQSPRYKIIEKRQSVAFWCNPISGHATLYWYQQILGQGPKLLIQFQNNGVVDDSQLPKDRFSAERLKGVDSTLKIQPAKLEDSAVYLCASSQYVEAGYTFGSGTRLTVV.

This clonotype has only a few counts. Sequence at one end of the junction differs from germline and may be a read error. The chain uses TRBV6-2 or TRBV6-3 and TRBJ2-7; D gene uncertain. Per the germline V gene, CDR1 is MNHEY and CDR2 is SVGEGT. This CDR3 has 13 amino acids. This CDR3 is CASSYYTPYEQYF. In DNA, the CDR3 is TGTGCCAGCAGCTACTATACTCCCTACGAGCAGTACTTC.

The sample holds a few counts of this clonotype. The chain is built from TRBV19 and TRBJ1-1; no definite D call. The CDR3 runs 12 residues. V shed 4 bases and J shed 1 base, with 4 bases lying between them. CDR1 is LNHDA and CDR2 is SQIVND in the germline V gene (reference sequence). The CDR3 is CASSRQNTEAFF. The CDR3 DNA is TGTGCCAGTAGTAGACAGAACACTGAAGCTTTCTTT.

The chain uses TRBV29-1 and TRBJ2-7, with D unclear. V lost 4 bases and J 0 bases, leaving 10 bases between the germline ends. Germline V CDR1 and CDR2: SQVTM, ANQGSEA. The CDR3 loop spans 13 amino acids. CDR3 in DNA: TGCAGCGTTGTGACCCTGAACTCCTACGAGCAGTACTTC. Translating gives CSVVTLNSYEQYF.

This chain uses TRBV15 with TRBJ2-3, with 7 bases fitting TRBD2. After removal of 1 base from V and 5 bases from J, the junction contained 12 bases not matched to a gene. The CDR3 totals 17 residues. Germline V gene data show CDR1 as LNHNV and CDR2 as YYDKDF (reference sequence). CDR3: CATSRGYAGDGRDTQYF. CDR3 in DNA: TGTGCCACCAGCAGAGGCTATGCGGGAGACGGGAGAGATACGCAGTATTTT.

The CDR3 region is CASSEVPGLAWNEQFF. In nucleotides, the CDR3 is TGTGCCAGCAGCGAGGTTCCGGGACTAGCGTGGAATGAGCAGTTCTTC. V usage is TRBV9 and J usage is TRBJ2-1, with TRBD2 matching over 10 bases. J lost 7 bases, V lost 3 bases, and 10 bases had no gene match. The CDR3 spans 16 residues. The germline CDR1 and CDR2 sequences are SGDLS and YYNGEE.

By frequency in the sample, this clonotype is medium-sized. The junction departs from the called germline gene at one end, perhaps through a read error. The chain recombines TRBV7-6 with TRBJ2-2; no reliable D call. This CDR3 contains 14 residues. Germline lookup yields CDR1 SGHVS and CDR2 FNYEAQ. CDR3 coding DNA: TGTGCCAGCAGCTTAGCAGGGAACAGCGGGGAGCTGTTTTTT. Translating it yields CASSLAGNSGELFF.

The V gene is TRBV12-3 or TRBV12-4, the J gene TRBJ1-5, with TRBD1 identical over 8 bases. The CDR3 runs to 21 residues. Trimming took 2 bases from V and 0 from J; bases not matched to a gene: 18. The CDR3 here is CASSLKVFSDRAEGSNQPQHF. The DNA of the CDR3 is TGTGCCAGCAGTTTAAAGGTTTTCTCGGACAGGGCGGAGGGTAGCAATCAGCCCCAGCATTTT.

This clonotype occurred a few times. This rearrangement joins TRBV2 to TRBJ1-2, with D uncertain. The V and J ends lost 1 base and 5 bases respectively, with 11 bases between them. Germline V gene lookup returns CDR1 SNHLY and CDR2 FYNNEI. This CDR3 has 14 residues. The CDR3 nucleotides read TGTGCCAGCAGTGAAGGTAACTCGCTTTATGGCTACACCTTC. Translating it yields CASSEGNSLYGYTF.